These 5 T cell receptor beta chains were sequenced from one sample in a study of shared T cell receptors in the human thymus. Clones were sequenced by immunoSEQ multiplex PCR, and TCRdb holds only the in-frame ones, with some missing. The repertoire holds 630,000 or so clones, with about 89% as singletons. The sample also formed part of further work on human thymus T cells.

Sequences were obtained from thymocytes. All receptors come from a boy less than two years old with a congenital heart defect.

V and J are TRBV16 and TRBJ1-2; unclear D gene. The CDR3 contains 13 residues. In germline, CDR1 is KGHSY, CDR2 FQNENV. V was clipped by 2 bases and J by 5 bases, with 9 bases between them. The CDR3 is CASSQPKNYGYTF. CDR3 DNA: TGTGCCAGCAGCCAACCTAAGAATTATGGCTACACCTTC.

The chain has TRBV7-2 and TRBJ2-7; 15 bases fit TRBD2. Germline V CDR1 and CDR2: SGHTA, FQGNSA. J gave up 7 bases and V 7 bases, and 14 bases lay outside the gene matches. This CDR3 is built from 17 residues. CDR3 residues: CASKDGTSGGTVNEQYF. CDR3 DNA sequence: TGTGCCAGCAAAGACGGGACTAGCGGGGGGACCGTTAATGAGCAGTACTTC.

The rearrangement uses TRBV6-6 and TRBJ2-7; a weak D match, TRBD1 (6 bases). The CDR3 runs 16 residues. From germline, CDR1 is MNHNY and CDR2 SVGAGI (reference sequence). Trimming pared 0 bases from V and 3 bases from J, leaving 15 bases between. CDR3 sequence: CASSYSPGKGDYEQYF. In DNA form, the CDR3 reads TGTGCCAGCAGTTACTCCCCGGGAAAGGGGGACTACGAGCAGTACTTC.

The V and J genes are TRBV2 and TRBJ2-1; 8 bases agree with TRBD1. This CDR3 is built from 16 residues. Germline V CDR1 and CDR2: SNHLY, FYNNEI. V lost 2 bases, J lost 1 base, and 4 bases stayed unmatched. DNA for the CDR3: TGTGCCAGCAGTGAAAAGGACAGGGTTTCCTACAATGAGCAGTTCTTC. Its translation is CASSEKDRVSYNEQFF.

This clone was seen only a few times. This chain connects TRBV9 to TRBJ2-7; 9 bases line up with TRBD1. The CDR3 is made up of 13 amino acids. Germline V CDR1 and CDR2: SGDLS, YYNGEE. The trim removed 4 bases at V and 7 bases at J, leaving 6 bases unmatched. CDR3 DNA sequence: TGTGCCAGCAGCCCCCGGGACAGGGTGGAGCAGTACTTC. It yields the protein CASSPRDRVEQYF.